These 8 T cell receptor beta chains came from one sample sequenced in a study of tissue T cells after allogeneic stem cell transplantation. The data were produced by immunoSEQ multiplex PCR, yet TCRdb's version contains in-frame clones alone and is incomplete. The sample lists around 25,000 clones, 75% to 95% occurring once. The sequencing here drew on blood, taken before transplantation. The receptors shown here come from a male donor at least 60 years old who later had graft-versus-host disease after an allogeneic stem cell transplant.

The chain uses TRBV6-1 and TRBJ1-5; D may be TRBD1 (5 bases). This CDR3 has 14 amino acids. Germline assignment: CDR1 MNHNS and CDR2 SASEGT. V gave up 0 bases and J gave up 4 bases, with 7 bases separating them. CDR3 amino acids: CASSEAGGNQPQHF. CDR3 sequence (DNA): TGTGCCAGCAGTGAAGCGGGGGGGAATCAGCCCCAGCATTTT.

V is TRBV19 and J is TRBJ2-1, with D possibly TRBD1 on 7 matching bases. V lost 6 bases to trimming and J lost 3 bases, with 15 bases between them. Germline lookup yields CDR1 LNHDA and CDR2 SQIVND (reference sequence). This CDR3 spans 15 amino acids. CDR3: CASSPNRGGYNEQFF. The CDR3 DNA sequence: TGTGCCAGTAGCCCCAACAGGGGAGGCTACAATGAGCAGTTCTTC.

The chain recombines TRBV7-9 with TRBJ2-2, with D hard to call. The V gene's germline CDR1 is SEHNR and CDR2 FQNEAQ (reference sequence). The CDR3 is 16 residues long. V was cut by 5 bases and J by 0 bases, with 13 bases left in between. The CDR3 nucleotides read TGTGCCAGCAGCCCCCAGACGAATGCGAACACCGGGGAGCTGTTTTTT. It codes for CASSPQTNANTGELFF.

The chain is built from TRBV18 and TRBJ2-7, with D perhaps TRBD2 (6 bases). In germline, CDR1 is KGHSH, CDR2 LQKENI. Trimming shortened V by 2 bases and J by 7 bases, and 6 bases separated the two germline ends. CDR3 length: 11 amino acids. CDR3 nucleotides: TGTGCCAGCTCACCAGGGGGGGAGCAGTACTTC. It codes for CASSPGGEQYF.

The V and J genes are TRBV6-2 or TRBV6-3 and TRBJ2-3; 9 bases align to TRBD2. Germline CDR1 and CDR2: MNHEY and SVGEGT. The CDR3 length is 14 residues. J gave up 3 bases and V 5 bases, and 3 bases lay outside the gene matches. CDR3 amino acids: CASSKLAGTDTQYF. CDR3 in DNA: TGTGCCAGCAGTAAGCTAGCGGGGACAGATACGCAGTATTTT.

The V call is TRBV5-4, the J call TRBJ2-1; perhaps TRBD1 as D (5 bases). From germline, CDR1 is SGHNT and CDR2 YYREEE (reference sequence). There are 15 residues in the CDR3. Trimming cost V 3 bases and J 5 bases, with 15 bases left between them. The CDR3: CASSSRDGVDNEQFF. In DNA form, the CDR3 reads TGTGCCAGCAGCTCCAGGGATGGCGTCGACAATGAGCAGTTCTTC.

CDR3: CANLDGKLGSTYEQYF. CDR3 nucleotide sequence: TGTGCCAATTTGGACGGGAAGCTCGGGTCAACCTACGAGCAGTACTTC. This rearrangement joins TRBV19 to TRBJ2-7; D possibly corresponds to TRBD2 (5 bases). The CDR3 is 16 residues long. CDR1 and CDR2 from the germline V gene are LNHDA and SQIVND (reference sequence). Trimming left V 10 bases short and J 2 bases short, with 24 bases between.

The chain employs TRBV5-4 and TRBJ2-1; 7 bases align to TRBD2. After removal of 1 base from V and 5 bases from J, the junction contained 3 bases not matched to a gene. The CDR3 covers 14 residues. CDR1 is SGHNT, CDR2 YYREEE, per germline (reference sequence). The CDR3: CASSLTGGNNEQFF. CDR3 in DNA: TGTGCCAGCAGCTTGACGGGAGGCAACAATGAGCAGTTCTTC. Looking up the rest from reference TRBV5-4 and TRBJ2-1 gives the full variable domain: ETGVTQSPTHLIKTRGQQVTLRCSSQSGHNTVSWYQQALGQGPQFIFQYYREEENGRGNFPPRFSGLQFPNYSSELNVNALELDDSALYLCASSLTGGNNEQFFGPGTRLTVL.